One sample yielded the 4 T cell receptor beta chains listed below, sequenced in a study of blood T cell repertoires in COVID-19. Repertoires were generated with immunoSEQ multiplex PCR, while TCRdb's copy carries only in-frame clones and drops some. Of 68,000 or so clones in the sample, more than 80% were seen once. Source material: peripheral blood. The source is a man aged 30 to 39 with acute or convalescent COVID-19.

The CDR3 loop is CASSYGGQPLHF. In DNA form, the CDR3 reads TGTGCCAGCAGCTATGGGGGACAACCCCTCCACTTT. The chain employs TRBV7-6 and TRBJ1-6; D possibly corresponds to TRBD1 (6 bases). The ends were cut back, 4 bases at V and 12 bases at J, with 10 bases in the middle. Per germline, CDR1 SGHVS and CDR2 FNYEAQ. The CDR3 has 12 amino acids.

This clone was seen more than once but under ten times. The chain has TRBV28 and TRBJ2-5; a weak D match, TRBD2 (6 bases). CDR1 and CDR2 (germline): MDHEN, SYDVKM. Trimming cost V 2 bases and J 5 bases, with 9 bases left between them. The CDR3 is 13 amino acids. CDR3 nucleotides: TGTGCCAGCAGTTTACTAGGAGGGGAGACCCAGTACTTC. Residues: CASSLLGGETQYF. The full variable domain, in which reference TRBV28 and TRBJ2-5 provide the parts outside the CDR3, is DVKVTQSSRYLVKRTGEKVFLECVQDMDHENMFWYRQDPGLGLRLIYFSYDVKMKEKGDIPEGYSVSREKKERFSLILESASTNQTSMYLCASSLLGGETQYFGPGTRLLVL.

V is TRBV7-9 and J is TRBJ2-7; D is perhaps TRBD1 (7 bases). The V and J ends lost 3 bases and 5 bases respectively, with 17 bases between them. The germline V gene encodes CDR1 SEHNR and CDR2 FQNEAQ (reference sequence). The CDR3 runs to 15 residues. In nucleotides, the CDR3 is TGTGCCAGCAGCTTGGACAGGACTACTGCGGACGAGCAGTACTTC. The encoded protein is CASSLDRTTADEQYF.

The CDR3 coding sequence is TGTGCCAGCAGTTTACCGGGACTAGCGAGGAATGAGCAGTTCTTC. This gives the protein CASSLPGLARNEQFF. The rearrangement uses TRBV28 and TRBJ2-1; TRBD2 agrees at 10 bases. Germline loops: CDR1 MDHEN, CDR2 SYDVKM. Trimming removed 2 bases from V and 7 bases from J; junction bases left unmatched: 5. The CDR3 is 15 residues long.